This TCR beta chain was sequenced during a study of cytotoxic CD8 clonotypes in ibrutinib-treated CLL. Study-level information: The patient breakdown showed more than nine relapsed/refractory and approximately 15 treatment-naive cases, with under 18 IGHV unmutated. Following a median around twelve months of treatment, with a range of 6 to 36, response samples were taken.

Genomic DNA for TCR beta libraries, 1.5 to 2 micrograms, came from cryopreserved PBMCs. This clone showed up just a few times. Its specificity is unknown. Findings of the study overall: Contraction or stability on treatment characterized the public clonotypes, which were uncommon.

The repertoire was sequenced with immunoSEQ multiplex PCR; TCRdb's copy has only in-frame clones and lacks some. Among some 13,000 clones listed, 52% were seen once. V trimming: 5 bases; J trimming: 7 bases; junction bases outside the gene matches: 22. Germline V gene data show CDR1 as SGHAT and CDR2 as FQNNGV. CDR3 length: 18 amino acids. The input for sequencing was PBMCs, taken at an approximately 25-month disease-progression time point, from a patient treated with ibrutinib. V is TRBV11-2 and J is TRBJ2-5; 7 bases fit TRBD2. This receptor was taken from a human donor with chronic lymphocytic leukemia. As DNA, the CDR3 is TGTGCCAGCAGCCTCATGGGGCTAGCGGTGGGTCACGAGAGGACCCAGTACTTC. The encoded protein is CASSLMGLAVGHERTQYF.